This passage covers 20 T cell receptor beta chains from one sample sequenced in a study of T cell responses to AZD1222 COVID-19 vaccine. Here immunoSEQ multiplex PCR was the method, and the copy in TCRdb shows in-frame clones only, minus some. The repertoire has under 150,000 clones, around 80% of them found once; the top ten carry around 27%. The source was peripheral blood, collected 28 days after the second AZD1222 dose. These receptors were obtained from an adult who received the AZD1222 COVID-19 vaccine.

The V call is TRBV27, the J call TRBJ2-2; D tentatively fits TRBD1 or TRBD2 (6 bases each). Germline assignment: CDR1 MNHEY and CDR2 SMNVEV (reference sequence). Trimming shortened V by 5 bases and J by 2 bases, and 18 bases separated the two germline ends. CDR3 length: 17 amino acids. This CDR3 is CASSLQTSRGNTGELFF. In DNA, the CDR3 is TGTGCCAGCAGTCTTCAAACTAGCAGGGGTAACACCGGGGAGCTGTTTTTT.

This sequence joins TRBV11-2 and TRBJ2-7; D gene ambiguous. Trimming left V 4 bases short and J 3 bases short, with 13 bases between. There are 14 residues in the CDR3. From germline, CDR1 is SGHAT and CDR2 FQNNGV. Written as DNA, the CDR3 is TGTGCCAGCAGCTCCTTGGACGGAAACTACGAGCAGTACTTC. It is translated as CASSSLDGNYEQYF.

This clone was seen just once. This sequence joins TRBV5-1 and TRBJ2-1; D is ambiguous. Between the trimmed V and J ends, which lost 0 bases and 0 bases, there was a span of 7 bases. CDR1 is SGHRS and CDR2 is YFSETQ in the germline V gene. This CDR3 has 15 amino acids. For the CDR3, the DNA is TGCGCCAGCAGCTTGGCTCAGAGCTCCTACAATGAGCAGTTCTTC. Protein sequence: CASSLAQSSYNEQFF. The full variable domain, with the rest looked up from reference TRBV5-1 and TRBJ2-1, is KAGVTQTPRYLIKTRGQQVTLSCSPISGHRSVSWYQQTPGQGLQFLFEYFSETQRNKGNFPGRFSGRQFSNSRSEMNVSTLELGDSALYLCASSLAQSSYNEQFFGPGTRLTVL.

This sequence joins TRBV24-1 and TRBJ1-6, with 7 bases that match TRBD1. This CDR3 is built from 17 residues. CDR1 is KGHDR, CDR2 SFDVKD, per germline. V lost 9 bases and J lost 0; bases outside the gene matches: 10. For the CDR3, the DNA is TGTGCCACCCCCAGGGGACAGAAGAGCTCCTATAATTCACCCCTCCACTTT. As protein: CATPRGQKSSYNSPLHF.

The genes are TRBV10-3 and TRBJ1-4, with D perhaps matching TRBD1 (5 bases). CDR1 ENHRY and CDR2 SYGVKD come from the germline V gene. The V and J ends lost 6 bases and 8 bases respectively, with 16 bases between them. There are 14 residues in the CDR3. The CDR3 DNA follows: TGTGCCATCAGCCTGCAGGGAGGAGAGGAAAAACTGTTTTTT. Translated, it gives CAISLQGGEEKLFF.

The CDR3 here is CASSPAAGTASSYEQYF. For the CDR3, the DNA is TGTGCCAGCAGTCCGGCGGCCGGGACAGCGAGCTCCTACGAGCAGTACTTC. The chain uses TRBV6-6 and TRBJ2-7; 7 positions agree with TRBD1. The CDR3 runs 17 residues. CDR1 and CDR2 from the germline V gene are MNHNY and SVGAGI (reference sequence). Unmatched junction bases numbered 13, after V lost 5 bases and J lost 0 bases.

The CDR3 protein is CAIRDRAGDTQYF. The CDR3 coding sequence is TGTGCCATCCGGGACAGGGCGGGTGATACGCAGTATTTT. The rearrangement joins TRBV10-3 to TRBJ2-3; 9 bases fit TRBD1. CDR1 is ENHRY, CDR2 SYGVKD, per germline. Unmatched junction bases numbered 6, after V lost 8 bases and J lost 6 bases. CDR3 length: 13 amino acids.

Of note for this clone: Other DNA sequences in the sample encode the same CDR3. V usage is TRBV29-1 and J usage is TRBJ2-7, with a possible D match to TRBD1 (5 bases). Looked up from germline, CDR1 is SQVTM and CDR2 is ANQGSEA. Trimming cost V 3 bases and J 3 bases, with 6 bases left between them. The CDR3 has 11 amino acids. The DNA for the CDR3 is TGCAGCGTTGACAGGGACTACGAGCAGTACTTC. Translated: CSVDRDYEQYF.

This clone has only one observation. V and J are TRBV6-5 and TRBJ2-7; 9 bases map to TRBD2. V lost 5 bases, J lost 2 bases, and 4 bases stayed unmatched. Germline lookup yields CDR1 MNHEY and CDR2 SVGAGI. The CDR3 covers 14 residues. The CDR3 protein is CASSSGGSTYEQYF. In DNA, the CDR3 is TGTGCCAGCAGTAGCGGGGGGTCCACCTACGAGCAGTACTTC.

The chain couples TRBV21-1 to TRBJ2-1; the DNA was not compared with TRBD1, the D call given in the table. TRBV21-1 has pseudogene status. This CDR3 is 11 amino acids long. CDR3 in DNA: TGTGCCAGCAGCATCTGGACAGGGCCGTTCTTC. As protein: CASSIWTGPFF.

The chain has TRBV5-1 and TRBJ1-5; TRBD1 agrees at 12 bases. V was pared by 4 bases and J by 5 bases, with 4 bases of the junction left unmatched. Germline V gives CDR1 SGHRS, CDR2 YFSETQ. This CDR3 is built from 15 residues. DNA for the CDR3: TGCGCCAGCAGCCCCGGGACAGGGGGCTATCAGCCCCAGCATTTT. Translated: CASSPGTGGYQPQHF. The entire variable domain, with the rest obtained from reference TRBV5-1 and TRBJ1-5, is as follows: KAGVTQTPRYLIKTRGQQVTLSCSPISGHRSVSWYQQTPGQGLQFLFEYFSETQRNKGNFPGRFSGRQFSNSRSEMNVSTLELGDSALYLCASSPGTGGYQPQHFGDGTRLSIL.

The chain employs TRBV5-6 and TRBJ1-3; no reliable D call. The CDR3 is made up of 16 amino acids. Trimming left V 2 bases short and J 0 bases short, with 12 bases between. CDR1 and CDR2 from the germline V gene are SGHDT and YYEEEE. CDR3: CASSFPAEGSGNTIYF. DNA of the CDR3: TGTGCCAGCAGCTTCCCGGCGGAGGGCTCTGGAAACACCATATATTTT.

The chain is built from TRBV11-3 and TRBJ2-2, with 8 bases aligning to TRBD2. Germline CDR1 is SGHNT and CDR2 is YENEEA. The CDR3 loop spans 13 amino acids. Trimming at V came to 5 bases and at J to 7 bases, leaving 3 bases not matched to a gene. The CDR3 protein is CASSPGGNGELFF. Written as DNA, the CDR3 is TGTGCCAGCAGCCCGGGGGGGAACGGGGAGCTGTTTTTT.

The chain recombines TRBV7-8 with TRBJ2-5; 7 nucleotides agree with TRBD2. Germline values: CDR1 SGHVS, CDR2 FQNEAQ. The CDR3 is 15 amino acids. With 5 bases clipped from V and 2 bases from J, the junction kept 8 bases outside the gene matches. DNA of the CDR3: TGTGCCAGCAGCCCTTGGGGGGGGATTCAAGAGACCCAGTACTTC. Its protein is CASSPWGGIQETQYF.

This clone has more than one count but fewer than ten. The same CDR3 also results from other DNA sequences found in this sample. The chain combines TRBV12-3 or TRBV12-4 with TRBJ1-2, with D perhaps matching TRBD1 (5 bases). Trimming took off 6 bases at V and 5 bases at J, with 13 bases between the two ends. The CDR3 spans 13 residues. The CDR3 DNA reads TGTGCCAGCAGCCCCGGGACGGGGTATGGCTACACCTTC. Translation gives CASSPGTGYGYTF.

The chain combines TRBV19 with TRBJ2-7; D ambiguous. Germline V lookup: CDR1 LNHDA, CDR2 SQIVND (reference sequence). The CDR3 runs 13 residues. Trimming left V 7 bases short and J 2 bases short, with 12 bases between. The CDR3 sequence is CASKRKGTYEQYF. Here the CDR3 DNA reads TGTGCCAGTAAAAGGAAGGGAACCTACGAGCAGTACTTC.

This chain joins TRBV5-1 and TRBJ2-1; 8 nucleotides match TRBD1. Germline lookup yields CDR1 SGHRS and CDR2 YFSETQ. This CDR3 spans 17 amino acids. Trimming removed 4 bases from V and 2 bases from J; junction bases left unmatched: 11. CDR3 in amino acids: CASSQSPGTGAYNEQFF. The CDR3 nucleotides are TGCGCCAGCAGCCAATCCCCGGGGACAGGAGCCTACAATGAGCAGTTCTTC.

The chain links TRBV10-2 to TRBJ2-7; 7 nucleotides line up with TRBD2. Germline assignment: CDR1 WSHSY and CDR2 SAAADI. CDR3 length: 15 residues. The ends lost 5 bases at V and 1 base at J; junction bases unmatched: 8. The DNA for the CDR3 is TGCGCCAGCAGTCCCTTTGCGGGGGTTTCCTACGAGCAGTACTTC. Amino acid sequence: CASSPFAGVSYEQYF.

The chain couples TRBV28 to TRBJ2-3, with a possible D match to TRBD2 (6 bases). V was shortened by 6 bases and J by 4 bases, with 11 bases between the two germline ends. The germline gives CDR1 MDHEN, CDR2 SYDVKM. There are 13 residues in the CDR3. The CDR3 DNA sequence: TGTGCCAGCAGAGTGGGGGGAGCAGATACGCAGTATTTT. Its protein is CASRVGGADTQYF. The full variable domain, in which reference TRBV28 and TRBJ2-3 provide the parts outside the CDR3, is DVKVTQSSRYLVKRTGEKVFLECVQDMDHENMFWYRQDPGLGLRLIYFSYDVKMKEKGDIPEGYSVSREKKERFSLILESASTNQTSMYLCASRVGGADTQYFGPGTRLTVL.

This chain's CDR3 is CAIGRLAGGRAYEQYF. The CDR3, as DNA: TGTGCCATCGGGCGACTAGCGGGGGGACGGGCCTACGAGCAGTACTTC. V usage is TRBV10-3 and J usage is TRBJ2-7; the match to TRBD2 covers 13 bases. The CDR3 runs 16 residues. With 8 bases clipped from V and 2 bases from J, the junction kept 9 bases outside the gene matches. Germline V gene sequence: CDR1 ENHRY, CDR2 SYGVKD.